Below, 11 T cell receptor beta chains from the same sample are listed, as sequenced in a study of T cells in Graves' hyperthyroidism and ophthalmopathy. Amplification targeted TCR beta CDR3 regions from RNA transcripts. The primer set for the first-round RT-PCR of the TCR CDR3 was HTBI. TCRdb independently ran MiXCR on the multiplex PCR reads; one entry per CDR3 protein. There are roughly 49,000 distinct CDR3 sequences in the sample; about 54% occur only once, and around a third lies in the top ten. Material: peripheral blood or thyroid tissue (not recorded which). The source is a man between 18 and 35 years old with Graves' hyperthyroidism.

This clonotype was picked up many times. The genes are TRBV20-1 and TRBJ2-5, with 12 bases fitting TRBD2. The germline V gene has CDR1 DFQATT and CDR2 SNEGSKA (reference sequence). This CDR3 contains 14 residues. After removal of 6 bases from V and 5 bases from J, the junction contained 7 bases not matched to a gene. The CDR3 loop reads CSAPRLAGDETQYF. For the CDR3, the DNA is TGCAGTGCCCCGAGACTAGCGGGGGACGAGACCCAGTACTTC.

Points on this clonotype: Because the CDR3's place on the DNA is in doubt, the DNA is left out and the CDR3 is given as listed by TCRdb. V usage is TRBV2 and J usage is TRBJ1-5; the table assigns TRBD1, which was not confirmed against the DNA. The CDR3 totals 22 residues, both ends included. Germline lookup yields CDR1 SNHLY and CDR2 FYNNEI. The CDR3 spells CASSFYICSARGRDRSNQPQHF.

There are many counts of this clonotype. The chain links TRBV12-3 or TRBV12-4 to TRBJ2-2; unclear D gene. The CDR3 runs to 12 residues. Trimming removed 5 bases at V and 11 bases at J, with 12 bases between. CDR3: CASSAHKYELFF. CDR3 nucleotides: TGTGCCAGCAGTGCGCACAAGTATGAGCTGTTTTTT.

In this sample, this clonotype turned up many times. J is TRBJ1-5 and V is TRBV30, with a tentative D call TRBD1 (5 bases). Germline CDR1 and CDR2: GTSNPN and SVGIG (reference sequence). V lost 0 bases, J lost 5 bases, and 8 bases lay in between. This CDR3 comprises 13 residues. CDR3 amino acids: CAWSVSRDQPQHF. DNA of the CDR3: TGTGCCTGGAGTGTGTCCAGGGATCAGCCCCAGCATTTT.

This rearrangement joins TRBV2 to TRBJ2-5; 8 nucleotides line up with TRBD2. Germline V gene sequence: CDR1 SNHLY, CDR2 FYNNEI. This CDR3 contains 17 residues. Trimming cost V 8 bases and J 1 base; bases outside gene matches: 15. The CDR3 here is CASARPSGPSGQETQYF. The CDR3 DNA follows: TGTGCCAGCGCGAGACCTAGCGGGCCCTCGGGCCAAGAGACCCAGTACTTC.

The CDR3 here is CATGTDRGKSPLHF. CDR3 in DNA: TGTGCCACCGGAACGGACAGGGGAAAATCACCCCTCCACTTT. The chain has TRBV15 and TRBJ1-6; TRBD1 aligns across 9 bases. Germline values: CDR1 LNHNV, CDR2 YYDKDF (reference sequence). The junction had 9 bases not matched to a gene; V was cut back by 8 bases and J by 10 bases. The CDR3 length is 14 residues.

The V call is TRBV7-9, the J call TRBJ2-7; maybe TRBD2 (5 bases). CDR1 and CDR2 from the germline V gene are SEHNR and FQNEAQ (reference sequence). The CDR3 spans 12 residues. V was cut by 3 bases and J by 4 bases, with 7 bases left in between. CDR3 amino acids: CASSFRTYEQYF. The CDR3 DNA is TGTGCCAGCAGCTTCAGGACTTACGAGCAGTACTTC. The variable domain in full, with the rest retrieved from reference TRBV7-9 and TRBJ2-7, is DTGVSQNPRHKITKRGQNVTFRCDPISEHNRLYWYRQTLGQGPEFLTYFQNEAQLEKSRLLSDRFSAERPKGSFSTLEIQRTEQGDSAMYLCASSFRTYEQYFGPGTRLTVT.

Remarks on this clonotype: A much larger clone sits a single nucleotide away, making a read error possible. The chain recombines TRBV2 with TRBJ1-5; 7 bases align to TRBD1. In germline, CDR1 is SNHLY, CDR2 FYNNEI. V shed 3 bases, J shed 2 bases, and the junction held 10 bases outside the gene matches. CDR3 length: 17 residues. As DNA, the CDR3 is TGTGCCAGCAGTGATCCGCCCGGGACAGATGGCAATCAGCCCCAGCATTTT. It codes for CASSDPPGTDGNQPQHF.

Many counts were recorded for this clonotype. CDR3 region: CASSILGGSTEAFF. In DNA, the CDR3 is TGTGCCAGTAGTATCTTGGGGGGGAGCACTGAAGCTTTCTTT. The chain has TRBV19 and TRBJ1-1; D perhaps matches TRBD1 (5 bases). The CDR3 covers 14 residues. Germline V gene data show CDR1 as LNHDA and CDR2 as SQIVND (reference sequence). The germline V and J ends were trimmed by 3 bases and 4 bases, with 12 bases remaining between them.

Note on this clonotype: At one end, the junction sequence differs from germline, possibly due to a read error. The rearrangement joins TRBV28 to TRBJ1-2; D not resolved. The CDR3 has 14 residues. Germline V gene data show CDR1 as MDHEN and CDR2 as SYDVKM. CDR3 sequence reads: CASETATFSYSYTF. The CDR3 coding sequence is TGTGCCAGCGAAACAGCCACTTTTAGCTATAGCTACACCTTC.

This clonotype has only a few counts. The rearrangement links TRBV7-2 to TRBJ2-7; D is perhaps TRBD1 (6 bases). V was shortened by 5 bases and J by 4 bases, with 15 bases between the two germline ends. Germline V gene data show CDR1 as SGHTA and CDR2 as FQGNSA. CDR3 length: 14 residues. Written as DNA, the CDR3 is TGTGCCAGCAGCGTGGACAGTGCGGTGTACGAGCAGTACTTC. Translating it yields CASSVDSAVYEQYF.